What follows are 4 T cell receptor beta chains derived from one specimen sequenced in a study of shared T cell receptors in the human thymus. Data came from immunoSEQ multiplex PCR; TCRdb stores just in-frame clones and leaves some out. This sample yields more than 550,000 clones, of which 80% to 90% are seen a single time; around 0.0094% belongs to the top ten. The same sample was also used in a study of human thymus T cells.

Sequenced input: thymocytes. These receptors came from a girl in the first two years of life with a congenital heart defect.

CDR3 bases: TGTGCCAGCAGCTTGGGTCGTGAGGGCATGAACACTGAAGCTTTCTTT. Translation gives CASSLGREGMNTEAFF. The V and J genes are TRBV5-6 and TRBJ1-1; D uncertain. Germline lookup yields CDR1 SGHDT and CDR2 YYEEEE. V shed 0 bases and J shed 0 bases, with 12 bases lying between them. The CDR3 runs 16 residues.

CDR3 bases: TGCGCCAGCAGCCAAGAGGCGAGGGGGCGGGATACGCAGTATTTT. This translates into CASSQEARGRDTQYF. This chain connects TRBV4-3 to TRBJ2-3; TRBD1 aligns across 7 bases. The CDR3 is made up of 15 amino acids. V lost 0 bases to trimming and J lost 6 bases; unmatched junction nucleotides: 6. Germline-derived CDR1 and CDR2 are LGHNA and YSLEER.

The gene calls are TRBV2 and TRBJ1-1, with 8 bases identical to TRBD1. The ends lost 6 bases at V and 3 bases at J; junction bases unmatched: 18. The CDR3 is 18 residues long. The V gene's germline CDR1 is SNHLY and CDR2 FYNNEI. The CDR3, as DNA: TGTGCCAGCAGCGTAGGAGCAGACAGGGGATCGGCGGACACTGAAGCTTTCTTT. Encoded protein: CASSVGADRGSADTEAFF.

The rearrangement links TRBV27 to TRBJ1-1; 8 nucleotides agree with TRBD1. The CDR3 is 16 amino acids. V gave up 10 bases and J gave up 1 base; unmatched junction bases: 14. Looked up from germline, CDR1 is MNHEY and CDR2 is SMNVEV (reference sequence). As DNA, the CDR3 is TGTGCCACCTATCCTGCGGGGACAGGCCCGAACACTGAAGCTTTCTTT. Its protein product is CATYPAGTGPNTEAFF.